A single sample gave rise to the 25 T cell receptor beta chains below, sequenced in a study of metastatic and nonmetastatic thyroid tumors. TCRdb re-called clones from the PCR reads using MiXCR. Among about 59,000 clones listed, about a sixth were seen once. Among the patients, none had received any treatment before thyroid surgery. The specimen was blood. These receptors originate from a male donor with papillary thyroid cancer or a benign thyroid nodule (not recorded which). Some clones in this sample may be carry-over from other donors' samples.

This clone was seen at least ten times. V gene TRBV13 combines with J gene TRBJ2-2, with 9 positions matching TRBD1. CDR1 and CDR2 from the germline V gene are PRHDT and FYEKMQ (reference sequence). The CDR3 totals 15 residues. J was trimmed by 7 bases and V by 5 bases; bases with no gene match: 8. Written as DNA, the CDR3 is TGTGCCAGCAGCCCCACAGGGGGCAGTATCGGGGAGCTGTTTTTT. Amino acid sequence: CASSPTGGSIGELFF.

This clone was counted at least ten times. The chain joins TRBV2 to TRBJ2-6; no clear D gene. The germline CDR1 and CDR2 sequences are SNHLY and FYNNEI. The CDR3 length is 15 residues. Between the trimmed V and J ends, which lost 6 bases and 0 bases, there was a span of 9 bases. CDR3: CASRLESSGANVLTF. The CDR3 coding sequence is TGTGCCAGCAGACTCGAAAGCTCTGGGGCCAACGTCCTGACTTTC. The whole variable domain, filled in from reference TRBV2 and TRBJ2-6, reads EPEVTQTPSHQVTQMGQEVILRCVPISNHLYFYWYRQILGQKVEFLVSFYNNEISEKSEIFDDQFSVERPDGSNFTLKIRSTKLEDSAMYFCASRLESSGANVLTFGAGSRLTVL.

This clone was counted ten times or more. Here the CDR3 DNA reads TGTGCCAGCAGTGTGATCTTTTGGACAGGGGAAGGACCGAACAATCAGCCCCAGCATTTT. Amino acid sequence: CASSVIFWTGEGPNNQPQHF. This rearrangement joins TRBV6-4 to TRBJ1-5; 9 bases align to TRBD1. The CDR3 consists of 20 residues. After removal of 4 bases from V and 3 bases from J, the junction contained 19 bases not matched to a gene. Per the germline V gene, CDR1 is MRHNA and CDR2 is SNTAGT.

This clone was observed at least ten times. The chain couples TRBV7-8 to TRBJ2-3; 7 bases align to TRBD2. This CDR3 comprises 15 residues. The J segment lost 4 bases and the V segment lost 0 bases, leaving 4 bases of the junction unmatched. Germline CDR1 SGHVS, CDR2 FQNEAQ. The CDR3 reads CASSLAGGSADTQYF. The CDR3, as DNA: TGTGCCAGCAGCTTAGCGGGGGGGAGCGCAGATACGCAGTATTTT.

V is TRBV27 and J is TRBJ2-7, with D unresolved. There are 16 residues in the CDR3. Germline V lookup: CDR1 MNHEY, CDR2 SMNVEV (reference sequence). V gave up 7 bases and J gave up 0 bases, with 19 bases separating them. CDR3 DNA: TGTGCCAGCATTTGGGTTATCGACCTTCACTCCTACGAGCAGTACTTC. This gives the protein CASIWVIDLHSYEQYF.

A few counts support this clone. V usage is TRBV28 and J usage is TRBJ2-7, with 11 nucleotides matching TRBD1. The CDR3 contains 15 residues. Germline values: CDR1 MDHEN, CDR2 SYDVKM. After removal of 2 bases from V and 5 bases from J, the junction contained 5 bases not matched to a gene. CDR3 protein: CASSLGGQGDNEQYF. The CDR3 coding sequence is TGTGCCAGCAGTTTAGGGGGACAGGGGGATAACGAGCAGTACTTC.

This clone appeared many times. V gene TRBV27 combines with J gene TRBJ1-1; 11 bases are a match to TRBD1. V lost 4 bases to trimming and J lost 6 bases; unmatched junction nucleotides: 1. Per germline, CDR1 MNHEY and CDR2 SMNVEV (reference sequence). The CDR3 is 13 amino acids. The CDR3 DNA reads as TGTGCCAGCAGTTGGGGACAGGGGGCTGAAGCTTTCTTT. Its translation is CASSWGQGAEAFF.

Many counts were recorded for this clone. The rearrangement joins TRBV7-2 to TRBJ2-5; 7 bases fit TRBD1. CDR3 length equals 15 residues. The V and J ends lost 7 bases and 5 bases, in that order; junction bases with no gene match: 13. Germline loops: CDR1 SGHTA, CDR2 FQGNSA. The CDR3 reads CASTPEGAWYETQYF. The CDR3 DNA reads as TGTGCCAGCACCCCCGAGGGGGCTTGGTACGAGACCCAGTACTTC. The variable domain in full, completed from reference TRBV7-2 and TRBJ2-5, reads GAGVSQSPSNKVTEKGKDVELRCDPISGHTALYWYRQSLGQGLEFLIYFQGNSAPDKSGLPSDRFSAERTGGSVSTLTIQRTQQEDSAVYLCASTPEGAWYETQYFGPGTRLLVL.

This clone was observed a handful of times. The genes are TRBV6-1 and TRBJ2-5, with 7 bases identical to TRBD1. Looked up from germline, CDR1 is MNHNS and CDR2 is SASEGT. V dropped 11 bases and J dropped 2; count of bases not matched to a gene: 5. The CDR3 length is 12 residues. CDR3 protein: CAGHRGQETQYF. The CDR3 DNA reads TGTGCCGGACACAGGGGTCAAGAGACCCAGTACTTC.

Many counts were recorded for this clone. V is TRBV20-1 and J is TRBJ1-1; 7 positions agree with TRBD1. The germline CDR1 and CDR2 sequences are DFQATT and SNEGSKA (reference sequence). V lost 5 bases, J lost 0 bases, and 12 bases stayed unmatched. The CDR3 sequence is 16 residues long. The CDR3 here is CSAGWTGSLLNTEAFF. As DNA, the CDR3 is TGCAGTGCTGGGTGGACAGGAAGCCTTTTGAACACTGAAGCTTTCTTT.

The rearrangement links TRBV20-1 to TRBJ2-7, with unresolved D. CDR3 length: 13 amino acids. Trimming removed 6 bases at V and 2 bases at J, with 14 bases between. Germline CDR1 DFQATT, CDR2 SNEGSKA (reference sequence). The CDR3 loop is CSAHLQQAYEQYF. CDR3 sequence (DNA): TGCAGTGCCCATTTGCAGCAGGCCTACGAGCAGTACTTC.

There are many counts of this clone. The chain is built from TRBV6-1 and TRBJ2-1; D not resolved. Trimming shortened V by 2 bases and J by 7 bases, and 6 bases separated the two germline ends. The CDR3 is 12 residues long. Germline lookup yields CDR1 MNHNS and CDR2 SASEGT. The CDR3 region is CASSEQGNEQFF. DNA of the CDR3: TGTGCCAGCAGTGAACAAGGGAATGAGCAGTTCTTC.

The table lists this clone with many counts. V usage is TRBV10-3 and J usage is TRBJ1-1; D is uncertain. The CDR3 has 11 amino acids. Germline loops: CDR1 ENHRY, CDR2 SYGVKD. Between the trimmed V and J ends, which lost 8 bases and 1 base, there was a span of 5 bases. The CDR3 DNA sequence: TGTGCCATCGGAGAGAACACTGAAGCTTTCTTT. This codes for CAIGENTEAFF.

This clone was picked up a small number of times. V and J are TRBV15 and TRBJ2-7, with D tentatively TRBD1 or TRBD2 (5 bases each). The germline V and J ends were trimmed by 7 bases and 5 bases, with 18 bases remaining between them. The germline V gene has CDR1 LNHNV and CDR2 YYDKDF (reference sequence). This CDR3 contains 14 residues. Here the CDR3 DNA reads TGTGCCACCATCACCCGGGACCCATCCCACGAGCAGTACGTC. It yields the protein CATITRDPSHEQYV.

Ten or more counts support this clone. The chain has TRBV5-1 and TRBJ2-5; 7 bases map to TRBD2. The V and J ends lost 0 bases and 2 bases, in that order; junction bases with no gene match: 7. This CDR3 has 16 amino acids. Germline V gene data show CDR1 as SGHRS and CDR2 as YFSETQ. For the CDR3, the DNA is TGCGCCAGCAGCTTGGCCCTTACGGGGGGACAAGAGACCCAGTACTTC. This encodes CASSLALTGGQETQYF.

The chain carries TRBV6-5 and TRBJ2-1; the D is unclear. The CDR3 has 17 residues. Germline CDR1 reads MNHEY; CDR2 reads SVGAGI. Trimming shortened V by 6 bases and J by 1 base, and 19 bases separated the two germline ends. The CDR3 sequence: CASRLPSRTDSYNEQFF. The CDR3 nucleotides read TGTGCCAGCAGGTTACCCTCCCGTACTGATTCCTACAATGAGCAGTTCTTC.

There are many counts of this clone. The rearrangement links TRBV11-2 to TRBJ1-2; the D gene is possibly TRBD1 (6 bases). This CDR3 comprises 16 residues. Germline assignment: CDR1 SGHAT and CDR2 FQNNGV. Between the trimmed V and J ends, which lost 2 bases and 4 bases, there was a span of 17 bases. The CDR3 nucleotides are TGTGCCAGCAGCTTATCTCGCTGGGGGCAGGGCTATGGCTACACCTTC. This translates into CASSLSRWGQGYGYTF. The variable domain in full, completed from reference TRBV11-2 and TRBJ1-2, reads EAGVAQSPRYKIIEKRQSVAFWCNPISGHATLYWYQQILGQGPKLLIQFQNNGVVDDSQLPKDRFSAERLKGVDSTLKIQPAKLEDSAVYLCASSLSRWGQGYGYTFGSGTRLTVV.

Many counts were recorded for this clone. This chain connects TRBV28 to TRBJ1-2, with 10 bases that match TRBD1. Germline values: CDR1 MDHEN, CDR2 SYDVKM. V lost 6 bases and J lost 0; bases outside the gene matches: 10. The CDR3 is 17 residues long. The CDR3 DNA sequence: TGTGCCAGCAGGACAGGGGGCAATCTTCGAGCTAACTATGGCTACACCTTC. This encodes CASRTGGNLRANYGYTF.

This clone was seen repeatedly, ten times or more. CDR3 amino acids: CASSVSGDTGRARVDYGYTF. In nucleotides, the CDR3 is TGTGCCAGCAGCGTTTCGGGCGACACAGGACGGGCGCGTGTTGACTATGGCTACACCTTC. The chain recombines TRBV9 with TRBJ1-2, with D possibly TRBD1 on 5 matching bases. Deletions cut 2 bases from V and 3 bases from J, with 29 bases between. The CDR3 length is 20 residues. Germline CDR1 reads SGDLS; CDR2 reads YYNGEE.

This clone appeared many times. The rearrangement links TRBV18 to TRBJ2-7, with TRBD2 as a possible D gene (6 bases). Between the trimmed V and J ends, which lost 3 bases and 0 bases, there was a span of 15 bases. The CDR3 loop spans 16 amino acids. Germline V CDR1 and CDR2: KGHSH, LQKENI. The CDR3: CASSPSTLGSSYEQYV. The CDR3 DNA sequence: TGTGCCAGCTCACCCAGCACTCTCGGGAGCTCCTACGAGCAGTACGTC.

At least ten counts were recorded for this clone. The J gene is TRBJ2-5, the V gene TRBV4-1; 11 bases agree with TRBD2. Per germline, CDR1 MGHRA and CDR2 YSYEKL. With 1 base clipped from V and 2 bases from J, the junction kept 9 bases outside the gene matches. CDR3 length equals 18 residues. The CDR3 sequence is CASSQGQVPSGGQETQYF. The DNA for the CDR3 is TGCGCCAGCAGCCAAGGTCAAGTTCCTAGCGGGGGGCAAGAGACCCAGTACTTC.

This clone was recorded once. This CDR3 is missing its conserved last phenylalanine or tryptophan, likely due to a read error. V usage is TRBV19 and J usage is TRBJ1-4; 7 nucleotides line up with TRBD1. This CDR3 region has 15 residues. The germline gives CDR1 LNHDA, CDR2 SQIVND (reference sequence). CDR3 sequence reads: CVSSIGDRVGEKLFS. The CDR3 DNA sequence: TGTGTCAGTAGCATCGGGGACAGAGTCGGGGAAAAACTGTTTTCT.

The chain joins TRBV6-1 to TRBJ2-2; D ambiguous. Germline V gene sequence: CDR1 MNHNS, CDR2 SASEGT. The CDR3 consists of 13 residues. Deletions cut 5 bases from V and 11 bases from J, with 15 bases between. The CDR3 bases are TGTGCCAGCAGTTCGATGACATGCTGTGAGCTGTTTTTT. Translation: CASSSMTCCELFF.

This chain connects TRBV19 to TRBJ2-3; 7 bases are a match to TRBD2. The J segment lost 4 bases and the V segment lost 4 bases, leaving 17 bases of the junction unmatched. This CDR3 is built from 18 residues. From germline, CDR1 is LNHDA and CDR2 SQIVND (reference sequence). CDR3 loop: CASSKPRDYIKGPDTQYF. The CDR3 coding sequence is TGTGCCAGTAGTAAGCCCCGGGACTACATAAAGGGCCCAGATACGCAGTATTTT. Complete variable domain (other parts from reference TRBV19 and TRBJ2-3): DGGITQSPKYLFRKEGQNVTLSCEQNLNHDAMYWYRQDPGQGLRLIYYSQIVNDFQKGDIAEGYSVSREKKESFPLTVTSAQKNPTAFYLCASSKPRDYIKGPDTQYFGPGTRLTVL.

A note on this clone: This clone may be a read error of a much larger clone one base away. The J gene is TRBJ2-2, the V gene TRBV7-2; D ambiguous. The CDR3 is 16 amino acids. Germline V gene lookup returns CDR1 SGHTA and CDR2 FQGNSA. Trimming took off 6 bases at V and 6 bases at J, with 20 bases between the two ends. The CDR3 here is CASSYSWRRSAGELFF. CDR3 coding DNA: TGTGCCAGCAGTTATAGCTGGAGAAGGTCCGCCGGGGAGCTGTTTTTT.